These 9 T cell receptor beta chains were all obtained from the same sample, sequenced in a study of T-cell memory formation after mild COVID-19. Via MiXCR, TCRdb re-called the 5' RACE reads, giving one row per CDR3 protein. Here the sample spans approximately 490,000 distinct CDR3 sequences, approximately 20% being singletons. The sequenced material came from PBMCs or a T cell subset sorted from them (not recorded which). The source of these receptors is an adult woman who had mild COVID-19 (a few samples of this study predate the infection). Cell type and time point are not known.

In its sample, this clonotype was seen a few times. The chain recombines TRBV9 with TRBJ1-1; 8 bases align to TRBD1. The CDR3 has 15 amino acids. CDR1 and CDR2 (germline): SGDLS, YYNGEE. With V trimmed by 6 bases and J by 5 bases, 12 bases remained unmatched. The CDR3 sequence is CASTSGGQGSTEAFF. The CDR3 DNA reads as TGTGCCAGCACCTCAGGAGGACAGGGAAGTACTGAAGCTTTCTTT.

The rearrangement links TRBV6-1 to TRBJ2-1; 9 positions match TRBD2. The CDR3 runs 17 residues. In germline, CDR1 is MNHNS, CDR2 SASEGT. The V segment lost 7 bases and the J segment 0 bases; nucleotides outside the gene matches: 10. For the CDR3, the DNA is TGTGCCAGCACCTCACTAGCGGGCGTTATCTCCTACAATGAGCAGTTCTTC. Translation: CASTSLAGVISYNEQFF.

The V and J genes are TRBV20-1 and TRBJ2-3; maybe TRBD1 (6 bases). V lost 5 bases and J lost 2, with 14 bases in between. This CDR3 comprises 14 residues. Germline CDR1 and CDR2: DFQATT and SNEGSKA (reference sequence). CDR3 nucleotides: TGCAGTGCTCGAGCGTCAGGGGTCACAGATACGCAGTATTTT. As protein: CSARASGVTDTQYF.

The rearrangement links TRBV27 to TRBJ2-7; 13 bases line up with TRBD2. CDR3 size: 17 residues. V was pared by 5 bases and J by 3 bases, with 10 bases of the junction left unmatched. The germline V gene has CDR1 MNHEY and CDR2 SMNVEV (reference sequence). The CDR3 is CASSPITGLAGRYEQYF. CDR3 DNA sequence: TGTGCCAGCAGTCCTATCACGGGACTAGCGGGGCGCTACGAGCAGTACTTC.

This chain uses TRBV7-9 with TRBJ2-1; possible D gene TRBD2, 7 bases. Trimming took off 3 bases at V and 6 bases at J, with 15 bases between the two ends. The CDR3 spans 15 residues. Germline V gene lookup returns CDR1 SEHNR and CDR2 FQNEAQ (reference sequence). CDR3 nucleotide sequence: TGTGCCAGCAGCTTTGGCGGGGGCCAGGGCAATGAGCAGTTCTTC. Protein: CASSFGGGQGNEQFF.

This clonotype was counted many times. This chain connects TRBV2 to TRBJ2-3, with D perhaps assigned TRBD1 or TRBD2 (5 bases each). The CDR3 has 15 amino acids. Germline CDR1 SNHLY, CDR2 FYNNEI. With 4 bases removed from V and 0 bases from J, the gap between germline ends came to 11 bases. DNA of the CDR3: TGTGCCAGCAGTGCGGGGACCCATAGCACAGATACGCAGTATTTT. Its translation is CASSAGTHSTDTQYF.

This clonotype was seen a few times. The chain couples TRBV6-6 to TRBJ2-3; TRBD1 agrees at 9 bases. Germline CDR1 MNHNY, CDR2 SVGAGI (reference sequence). V gave up 6 bases and J gave up 2 bases; unmatched junction bases: 3. This CDR3 is 14 amino acids long. Here the CDR3 reads CASSGQGTTDTQYF. CDR3 nucleotide sequence: TGTGCCAGCAGCGGACAGGGGACCACAGATACGCAGTATTTT.

This clonotype was seen a handful of times. The chain carries TRBV20-1 and TRBJ1-2, with 7 bases that match TRBD1. In germline, CDR1 is DFQATT, CDR2 SNEGSKA (reference sequence). The CDR3 length is 14 residues. CDR3 region: CRAQGQRPNYGYTF. DNA for the CDR3: TGCAGGGCCCAGGGACAGAGACCTAACTATGGCTACACCTTC.

The chain links TRBV12-3 or TRBV12-4 to TRBJ1-1, with 8 bases identical to TRBD1. Trimming cost V 1 base and J 2 bases; bases outside gene matches: 6. The CDR3 is 16 amino acids. The CDR3 sequence: CASSLGDRRTNTEAFF. In DNA, the CDR3 is TGTGCCAGCAGTTTAGGGGACAGGAGAACTAACACTGAAGCTTTCTTT.